The present entry profiles one T cell receptor beta chain with its context. Its antigen is unidentified. An Oncomine TCR Beta short-read assay was used to sequence the DNA from cultured CD4+ T cells. TCRdb called the PCR reads again in MiXCR, with one record for every CDR3 protein. Among over 10,000 distinct CDR3 sequences listed, less than 45% were seen once. This sample was included in a study of vaccination and CD4 T cells after COVID-19. Study in general: Two Hispanic individuals were among six male and four female convalescent patients. Sampling that followed vaccination took place a median about 71 days after dose two, within a range of 14 to 241. Investigators drew the post-COVID samples a median roughly 99 days after diagnosis, with a range of 35 to 161.

The treatment here: roughly 11-day PBMC culture with coronavirus spike peptide pools or control peptides (ViraFEST assay). Study outcomes and limitations: Among reactive clones from convalescent patients, a median about 86% appeared only post-vaccination.

Germline CDR1 and CDR2: KGHSH and LQKENI. The V end lost 5 bases, the J end lost 0 bases, and 10 bases lay between the germline ends. The CDR3 covers 14 residues. The sample comprised CD4+ T cells from blood, cultured in vitro. The receptor was derived from a human donor who had recovered from COVID-19. The chain combines TRBV18 with TRBJ1-1; TRBD1 is a possible D gene (5 bases). The CDR3 protein is CASSETDMNTEAFF. The CDR3, as DNA: TGTGCCAGCTCAGAGACAGACATGAACACTGAAGCTTTCTTT.